The clone carrying this TCR beta chain was seen only a few times. Some clones are missing from TCRdb's copy, which holds only in-frame ones; the method was immunoSEQ multiplex PCR. The sample contains roughly 140,000 clones, roughly 79% of which appear only once. This record belongs to a study of blood T cell repertoires in COVID-19. Across the whole study: Sites in the United States, Italy and Spain provided acute and convalescent COVID-19 samples. Sources were T cells, B-cell-depleted T cells, or PBMCs; the material itself was cDNA or gDNA.

The CDR3 is made up of 12 amino acids. V was clipped by 6 bases and J by 3 bases, with 5 bases between them. CDR1 LNHDA and CDR2 SQIVND come from the germline V gene (reference sequence). The receptor was isolated from a man between 45 and 60 years old with active or convalescent COVID-19. The chain employs TRBV19 and TRBJ2-2; D uncertain. Material for sequencing was peripheral blood. The CDR3 sequence: CASSLYTGELFF. CDR3 DNA: TGTGCCAGTAGCCTTTACACCGGGGAGCTGTTTTTT.